This is a list of T cell receptor beta chains from one sample in a study of follicular helper T cells after annual influenza vaccination. Some clones are missing from TCRdb's copy, which holds only in-frame ones; the method was immunoSEQ multiplex PCR. Of thousands of clones listed, 82% are singletons. The material sequenced was CXCR5+ CD38- circulating T follicular helper cells from blood, taken on the day of influenza vaccination. The origin of the receptors is an adult who received the influenza vaccine. Each CDR3 is given without its conserved first and last residue. A D gene is named only where the DNA matches it firmly.

j_call v_call d_call cdr3_aa
TRBJ2-5 TRBV5-8 TRBD2 ASSFPSGGTRQETQY
TRBJ2-7 TRBV11-2 . ASSLIGPNYEQY
TRBJ2-3 TRBV15 TRBD2 ATSKERGSTDTQY
TRBJ2-1 TRBV15 TRBD2 ATSRGRTSGLNEQF
TRBJ2-2 TRBV19 . ASSKRDFTGELF
TRBJ2-1 TRBV20-1 . SASAIHEQF
TRBJ1-1 TRBV5-1 . ASSLAGRDTEAF
TRBJ2-1 TRBV6-6 . ASSRIGTKANEQF
TRBJ2-3 TRBV20-1 . SASQEDTQY
TRBJ1-1 TRBV7-9 . ASSLAGGTGTEAF
TRBJ2-3 TRBV11-3 . ASSPGGVSTDTQY
TRBJ2-7 TRBV7-9 TRBD2 ASSDKAGGSYEQY
TRBJ2-3 TRBV11-3 . ASSLGGGRTDTQY
TRBJ1-4 TRBV5-6 . ASSLVGSTNEKLF
TRBJ2-2 TRBV5-1 TRBD1 ASSWDRNTGELF
TRBJ2-2 TRBV25-1 . AVTRGNTGELF
TRBJ1-1 TRBV19 TRBD1 ASSVKPRQGAEAF
TRBJ1-5 TRBV6-1 TRBD1 ASSGPGQNQPQH
TRBJ2-7 TRBV6-5 . ASRSSSDEQY
TRBJ1-4 TRBV6-1 . ATGTGINEKLF
TRBJ1-1 TRBV6-5 TRBD1 ASSYSRQGPGTEAF
TRBJ1-2 TRBV28 . ASSLGAQTRGYT
TRBJ2-4 TRBV6-6 TRBD1 ASSRGTGGKDIQY
TRBJ1-2 TRBV9 TRBD1 ASSVEGQGGYT
TRBJ2-7 TRBV7-9 . ASSRAWGADSNEQY
TRBJ1-6 TRBV7-3 . ASSLTGGMGSPLH
TRBJ1-1 TRBV30 . AWTTPTPAF
TRBJ1-2 TRBV11-2 . ASSSSLEGRGYT
TRBJ1-3 TRBV6-5 . ASSPGRISGNTIY
TRBJ1-5 TRBV19 . ASSMANVGNQPQH
TRBJ1-3 TRBV7-2 . ASRKALSINSGNTIY
TRBJ1-1 TRBV6-5 . ASTRKRGAEAF
TRBJ1-1 TRBV9 TRBD1 ASGQAGGTNTEAF
TRBJ2-5 TRBV15 . ATSQNRGGETQY
TRBJ2-5 TRBV4-3 . ASSQEIGLPNSGETQY
TRBJ1-4 TRBV7-8 . ASSLGVWEKLF
TRBJ1-5 TRBV7-3 . ASSFSTGNQPQH
TRBJ2-1 TRBV2 . ASSEVASRSYNEQF
TRBJ2-5 TRBV5-1 . ASSLDFLRAGQPD
TRBJ2-2 TRBV7-2 . ASSSWYGGELF
TRBJ1-2 TRBV5-4 TRBD1 ASSLETGRNYGYT
TRBJ2-1 TRBV15 . ATSPVGWNEQF
TRBJ2-1 TRBV7-8 . ASSFRSLSYNEQF
TRBJ2-1 TRBV4-3 . ASSQDRLGEQF
TRBJ2-3 TRBV10-3 . ATSGQITDTQY
TRBJ1-1 TRBV6-6 TRBD1 ASSFRGTEAF
TRBJ1-3 TRBV5-5 TRBD1 ASSSPGQGLNTIY